This T cell receptor beta chain was retrieved from a study of blood T cell repertoires in COVID-19. Measured with immunoSEQ multiplex PCR; TCRdb has only the in-frame clones, and not every one. The sample includes just under 80,000 clones, 88% seen only once; the top ten take under 55%. CDR3 length: 13 residues. Germline lookup yields CDR1 KGHSH and CDR2 LQKENI. Trimming stripped 4 bases from V and 3 bases from J, with 10 bases between. The receptor was derived from a human donor in a cohort sampled during active COVID-19. The chain recombines TRBV18 with TRBJ2-7, with D possibly matching TRBD1 (6 bases). Source material: peripheral blood. The CDR3 DNA sequence: TGTGCCAGCTCACTAGGGGGTGGCTACGAGCAGTACTTC. Its translation: CASSLGGGYEQYF.